The next 15 T cell receptor beta chains were all read from a single sample in a study of PD-1 blockade in classical Hodgkin lymphoma (dated by TCRdb to about 2020). Reading the label with the study, this specimen's time point is: cycle 4 day 1 (C4D1), after less than seven weeks of nivolumab. Every trial patient had relapsed after autologous stem cell transplantation, and cohorts A, B and C differed in prior brentuximab vedotin exposure. The method was the immunoSEQ multiplex PCR assay. TCRdb mirrors the immuneACCESS table, restricted to in-frame sequences. Some clones are absent from its copies; in checked studies, under half trace to an unresolved V gene, and the reason for the others is unknown. For this sample there are 90,000 or so clones; around 78% appear just once. The ten largest account for 9.4% of the sample. The specimen comprised peripheral blood mononuclear cells (PBMCs), sampled before the fourth cycle of nivolumab. The receptors derive from a human donor with classical Hodgkin lymphoma.

The chain is built from TRBV6-6 and TRBJ1-5; no reliable D call. CDR1 is MNHNY and CDR2 is SVGAGI in the germline V gene (reference sequence). This CDR3 is 14 amino acids long. The V end was cut by 6 bases, the J end by 4 bases, with 13 bases between. The CDR3 loop is CASSLGSLNQPQHF. In nucleotides, the CDR3 is TGTGCCAGCAGCCTCGGTTCCCTTAATCAGCCCCAGCATTTT.

The rearrangement joins TRBV5-5 to TRBJ2-3; tentative D call: TRBD1 (7 bases). Germline CDR1 reads SGHKS; CDR2 reads YYEKEE (reference sequence). V was cut by 2 bases and J by 4 bases, with 14 bases left in between. CDR3 length equals 15 residues. As DNA, the CDR3 is TGTGCCAGCAGCTTTGGAGGGACAGAGGCAGATACGCAGTATTTT. Residues: CASSFGGTEADTQYF.

The gene calls are TRBV18 and TRBJ1-2; D remains ambiguous. Germline CDR1 reads KGHSH; CDR2 reads LQKENI. The CDR3 is made up of 15 amino acids. The germline V and J ends were trimmed by 2 bases and 0 bases, with 10 bases remaining between them. The CDR3 is CASSPTAQTNYGYTF. As DNA, the CDR3 is TGTGCCAGCTCACCAACCGCTCAAACTAACTATGGCTACACCTTC.

For this clone: Within the sample, other DNA sequences also encode this same CDR3. The chain employs TRBV7-9 and TRBJ1-1, with D unresolved. V was clipped by 1 base and J by 2 bases, with 5 bases between them. CDR3 size: 13 residues. CDR1 is SEHNR, CDR2 FQNEAQ, per germline (reference sequence). CDR3 sequence (DNA): TGTGCCAGCAGCTTAGTCCGAAACACTGAAGCTTTCTTT. Protein product: CASSLVRNTEAFF.

V is TRBV5-1 and J is TRBJ1-6; 10 bases match TRBD1. CDR3 size: 16 residues. V lost 4 bases to trimming and J lost 9 bases; unmatched junction nucleotides: 10. Germline CDR1 is SGHRS and CDR2 is YFSETQ. CDR3 residues: CASSKDRGEVGSPLHF. The CDR3 DNA follows: TGCGCCAGCAGCAAGGACAGGGGGGAAGTCGGTTCACCCCTCCACTTT.

The rearrangement links TRBV7-2 to TRBJ1-2; 7 bases align to TRBD1. Germline CDR1 SGHTA, CDR2 FQGNSA. The V and J ends lost 5 bases and 5 bases, in that order; junction bases with no gene match: 11. CDR3 size: 15 residues. CDR3: CASSPPGQPLYGYTF. In DNA form, the CDR3 reads TGTGCCAGCAGCCCCCCGGGACAGCCTCTATATGGCTACACCTTC.

This sequence joins TRBV7-8 and TRBJ2-1, with D possibly TRBD2 on 5 matching bases. V was shortened by 2 bases and J by 0 bases, with 8 bases between the two germline ends. Germline CDR1 and CDR2: SGHVS and FQNEAQ. This CDR3 has 15 amino acids. The CDR3 DNA sequence: TGTGCCAGCAGCTTAAGCGGTAGCTCCTACAATGAGCAGTTCTTC. Protein: CASSLSGSSYNEQFF.

V usage is TRBV4-1 and J usage is TRBJ1-2, with D uncertain. This CDR3 has 19 residues. From germline, CDR1 is MGHRA and CDR2 YSYEKL. Trimming removed 3 bases from V and 1 base from J, with 24 bases in between. The CDR3 DNA follows: TGCGCCAGCAGCCAGAGGGATAACAGACCCAATACGAATAACTATGGCTACACCTTC. It translates to CASSQRDNRPNTNNYGYTF.

This clone was counted a few times. The chain has TRBV6-5 and TRBJ1-2, with 8 positions matching TRBD1. The V gene end was trimmed by 5 bases and the J gene end by 6 bases; junction bases not matched to a gene: 8. Looked up from germline, CDR1 is MNHEY and CDR2 is SVGAGI. The length of the CDR3 is 14 residues. CDR3 sequence: CASSPRTGRHGYTF. CDR3 DNA sequence: TGTGCCAGCAGTCCTAGGACAGGGAGGCATGGCTACACCTTC.

Comments on this clone: Since the CDR3 does not end with the conserved phenylalanine or tryptophan, this likely comes from a read error. The rearrangement uses TRBV19 and TRBJ1-1, with D possibly TRBD1 on 5 matching bases. The V gene lost 5 bases and the J gene lost 3 bases, with 10 bases spanning the gap. This CDR3 has 13 amino acids. Per the germline V gene, CDR1 is LNHDA and CDR2 is SQIVND (reference sequence). CDR3: CASSWQGDTEAFL. CDR3 in DNA: TGTGCCAGTAGTTGGCAGGGAGACACTGAAGCTTTCCTT.

The gene calls are TRBV2 and TRBJ2-7; D gene uncertain. Germline-derived CDR1 and CDR2 are SNHLY and FYNNEI. The CDR3 extends over 13 amino acids. The V end lost 3 bases, the J end lost 2 bases, and 8 bases lay between the germline ends. CDR3 in DNA: TGTGCCAGCAGTGATGGCACCCCCTACGAGCAGTACTTC. Translating it yields CASSDGTPYEQYF.

The rearrangement joins TRBV6-6 to TRBJ2-5; 11 bases agree with TRBD2. CDR1 is MNHNY and CDR2 is SVGAGI in the germline V gene (reference sequence). There are 16 residues in the CDR3. V lost 2 bases and J lost 3; bases outside the gene matches: 5. DNA of the CDR3: TGTGCCAGCAGTTACGGGGTAGCGGGAGGGGAAGAGACCCAGTACTTC. Translated: CASSYGVAGGEETQYF.

This clone was seen a handful of times. This chain connects TRBV27 to TRBJ2-3, with D perhaps TRBD2 (7 bases). CDR1 is MNHEY, CDR2 SMNVEV, per germline (reference sequence). Trimming stripped 8 bases from V and 6 bases from J, with 15 bases between. This CDR3 has 13 residues. The CDR3 DNA sequence: TGTGCCAGCGCTTTCGGGGGGCTCGATACGCAGTATTTT. This gives the protein CASAFGGLDTQYF.

A few counts support this clone. V is TRBV19 and J is TRBJ2-5, with 7 bases that match TRBD1. V dropped 5 bases and J dropped 2; count of bases not matched to a gene: 8. This CDR3 is built from 15 residues. Germline assignment: CDR1 LNHDA and CDR2 SQIVND (reference sequence). The CDR3 bases are TGTGCCAGTAGTGGGGGCCACAGGGGACAAGAGACCCAGTACTTC. This codes for CASSGGHRGQETQYF.

The rearrangement joins TRBV7-2 to TRBJ2-3; the D gene is possibly TRBD1 (5 bases). Germline CDR1 and CDR2: SGHTA and FQGNSA. The CDR3 covers 15 residues. Between the trimmed V and J ends, which lost 2 bases and 2 bases, there was a span of 11 bases. DNA for the CDR3: TGTGCCAGCAGCTTAAAGCTAGGGGACACAGATACGCAGTATTTT. It encodes CASSLKLGDTDTQYF.